These 29 T cell receptor beta chains originate from one sample sequenced in a study of cytotoxic CD8 clonotypes in ibrutinib-treated CLL. Data came from immunoSEQ multiplex PCR; TCRdb stores just in-frame clones and leaves some out. The repertoire holds 150,000 to 200,000 clones, with approximately 90% as singletons. The source material was PBMCs, sampled at disease progression, from a patient treated with ibrutinib. The receptors were sampled from a human donor with chronic lymphocytic leukemia.

The rearrangement uses TRBV29-1 and TRBJ2-1, with TRBD1 matching 11 bases. Trimming cost V 0 bases and J 9 bases; bases outside gene matches: 10. The V gene's germline CDR1 is SQVTM and CDR2 ANQGSEA. The CDR3 is 16 amino acids. CDR3 nucleotide sequence: TGCAGCGTTGAAGATACCGGGACAGGGGGGCGTATTGAGCAGTTCTTC. Translation gives CSVEDTGTGGRIEQFF.

The chain combines TRBV29-1 with TRBJ1-1; 9 bases line up with TRBD1. The germline CDR1 and CDR2 sequences are SQVTM and ANQGSEA. Trimming at V came to 7 bases and at J to 5 bases, leaving 11 bases not matched to a gene. CDR3 size: 14 residues. The CDR3 bases are TGCAGCGCCCGAAGGGACAGGGTCGGGACTGAAGCTTTCTTT. It yields the protein CSARRDRVGTEAFF.

The V call is TRBV7-2, the J call TRBJ2-1; 13 bases align to TRBD2. The germline CDR1 and CDR2 sequences are SGHTA and FQGNSA. V shed 5 bases and J 6 bases; nucleotides not matched to a gene: 7. The CDR3 runs 16 residues. This CDR3 is CASSQLAGGIINEQFF. CDR3 nucleotide sequence: TGTGCCAGCAGCCAACTAGCGGGGGGGATAATCAATGAGCAGTTCTTC.

The chain uses TRBV27 and TRBJ2-1; TRBD2 aligns across 14 bases. The CDR3 extends over 15 amino acids. V shed 5 bases, J shed 9 bases, and the junction held 6 bases outside the gene matches. The germline V gene has CDR1 MNHEY and CDR2 SMNVEV (reference sequence). The chain's CDR3 is CASSPRTSGRREQFF. CDR3 DNA sequence: TGTGCCAGCAGTCCCCGGACTAGCGGGAGGCGTGAGCAGTTCTTC.

The rearrangement joins TRBV2 to TRBJ2-1; 10 bases are a match to TRBD1. The germline V gene has CDR1 SNHLY and CDR2 FYNNEI. The CDR3 extends over 16 amino acids. Trimming at V came to 6 bases and at J to 3 bases, leaving 8 bases not matched to a gene. CDR3 in DNA: TGTGCCAGCAGCTGGTTAGGGACAGGGGTCTACAATGAGCAGTTCTTC. Amino acids: CASSWLGTGVYNEQFF.

The rearrangement joins TRBV2 to TRBJ1-3; 8 bases match TRBD1. This CDR3 has 14 amino acids. Germline trimming cut 6 bases from V and 0 bases from J; bases unmatched to any gene: 1. The germline V gene has CDR1 SNHLY and CDR2 FYNNEI. This chain's CDR3 is CASRQGGSGNTIYF. The DNA of the CDR3 is TGTGCCAGCAGACAGGGGGGCTCTGGAAACACCATATATTTT. The variable domain in full, completed from reference TRBV2 and TRBJ1-3, reads EPEVTQTPSHQVTQMGQEVILRCVPISNHLYFYWYRQILGQKVEFLVSFYNNEISEKSEIFDDQFSVERPDGSNFTLKIRSTKLEDSAMYFCASRQGGSGNTIYFGEGSWLTVV.

The chain couples TRBV19 to TRBJ2-1, with D perhaps TRBD2 (5 bases). From germline, CDR1 is LNHDA and CDR2 SQIVND (reference sequence). The CDR3 has 20 amino acids. Trimming left V 5 bases short and J 4 bases short, with 30 bases between. CDR3 sequence (DNA): TGTGCCAGTAGTTTCAGGTCTACTCCTAGCCCCAGCCCCCTTTACAATGAGCAGTTCTTC. This sequence encodes CASSFRSTPSPSPLYNEQFF.

The V gene is TRBV6-5, the J gene TRBJ1-1, with D unresolved. Germline V lookup: CDR1 MNHEY, CDR2 SVGAGI. Trimming removed 6 bases from V and 1 base from J, with 12 bases in between. The CDR3 has 14 amino acids. As DNA, the CDR3 is TGTGCCAGCAGCCGTGAGATCAAGAACACTGAAGCTTTCTTT. This encodes CASSREIKNTEAFF.

This chain connects TRBV21-1 to TRBJ1-1; the table's D call, TRBD1, was not checked against the DNA. TRBV21-1 is listed as a pseudogene. CDR3 length: 13 amino acids. In DNA, the CDR3 is TGTGCCAGAAACACAGGGCAGAACACTGAAGCTTTCTTT. Amino acid sequence: CARNTGQNTEAFF.

This rearrangement joins TRBV19 to TRBJ1-2; 9 bases are shared with TRBD1. In germline, CDR1 is LNHDA, CDR2 SQIVND (reference sequence). Unmatched junction bases numbered 1, after V lost 4 bases and J lost 1 base. CDR3 length: 14 amino acids. The CDR3 here is CASSRGQGNYGYTF. The CDR3 region has the DNA TGTGCCAGTAGTAGGGGACAGGGTAACTATGGCTACACCTTC.

V gene TRBV3-2 combines with J gene TRBJ1-1. TRBV3-2 is an annotated pseudogene. CDR3 length: 9 residues. This chain's CDR3 is CASSPGRNF. CDR3 coding DNA: TGTGCCAGCAGCCCGGGACGGAACTTT.

This clone was recorded only once. The V and J genes are TRBV2 and TRBJ2-2, with 9 bases lining up with TRBD2. The CDR3 is made up of 17 amino acids. V lost 5 bases to trimming and J lost 6 bases; unmatched junction nucleotides: 13. From germline, CDR1 is SNHLY and CDR2 FYNNEI. The chain's CDR3 is CASSRELAGVGAGELFF. DNA of the CDR3: TGTGCCAGCAGTAGGGAATTAGCGGGAGTAGGTGCCGGGGAGCTGTTTTTT.

The chain employs TRBV28 and TRBJ2-7; TRBD2 agrees at 7 bases. Germline V lookup: CDR1 MDHEN, CDR2 SYDVKM. V lost 6 bases to trimming and J lost 0 bases; unmatched junction nucleotides: 8. CDR3 size: 15 residues. CDR3 sequence (DNA): TGTGCCAGCAGCGTAACTAGCGTGAGCTCCTACGAGCAGTACTTC. Translating gives CASSVTSVSSYEQYF.

This chain connects TRBV25-1 to TRBJ2-3, with TRBD2 matching 14 bases. The germline V gene has CDR1 MGHDK and CDR2 SYGVNS. J lost 5 bases, V lost 5 bases, and 12 bases had no gene match. This CDR3 is 18 amino acids long. This CDR3 reads CASSTPGLAGELKDTQYF. The DNA of the CDR3 is TGTGCCAGCAGTACGCCGGGACTAGCGGGAGAGTTAAAAGATACGCAGTATTTT.

The chain is built from TRBV27 and TRBJ2-7, with a weak D call TRBD1 (7 bases). Germline lookup yields CDR1 MNHEY and CDR2 SMNVEV (reference sequence). The CDR3 length is 14 residues. The V end was cut by 5 bases, the J end by 2 bases, with 13 bases between. CDR3 residues: CASSPGDRTYEQYF. DNA for the CDR3: TGTGCCAGCAGTCCGGGGGACAGAACCTACGAGCAGTACTTC.

The rearrangement uses TRBV5-1 and TRBJ1-1; 7 bases align to TRBD1. J gave up 6 bases and V 5 bases, and 7 bases lay outside the gene matches. CDR1 and CDR2 (germline): SGHRS, YFSETQ. The CDR3 spans 13 residues. The CDR3: CASSYRGRSEAFF. Here the CDR3 DNA reads TGCGCCAGCAGTTACAGGGGAAGGTCTGAAGCTTTCTTT.

As concerns this clone: This same CDR3 is encoded by further DNA sequences in the sample. The V and J genes are TRBV6-1 and TRBJ1-1; tentative D call: TRBD1 (6 bases). The CDR3 loop spans 14 amino acids. CDR1 is MNHNS, CDR2 SASEGT, per germline. The V gene lost 6 bases and the J gene lost 3 bases, with 14 bases spanning the gap. CDR3 sequence reads: CASRTTGRDTEAFF. The CDR3 DNA sequence: TGTGCCAGCAGAACCACAGGGAGGGACACTGAAGCTTTCTTT.

This rearrangement joins TRBV14 to TRBJ2-7; D could derive from TRBD1 or TRBD2 (5 bases each). CDR3 length: 14 residues. CDR1 and CDR2 from the germline V gene are SGHDN and FVKESK. The V end was cut by 3 bases, the J end by 4 bases, with 13 bases between. The CDR3 nucleotides are TGTGCCAGCAGCCACGGCCTGGGGGTTTACGAGCAGTACTTC. Its protein is CASSHGLGVYEQYF.

The rearrangement links TRBV5-1 to TRBJ2-1; D might be TRBD2 (6 bases). CDR1 and CDR2 (germline): SGHRS, YFSETQ. The V end lost 5 bases, the J end lost 0 bases, and 15 bases lay between the germline ends. The CDR3 runs 16 residues. The CDR3 sequence: CASSPGPGSSYNEQFF. Here the CDR3 DNA reads TGCGCCAGCAGTCCGGGACCCGGGAGCTCCTACAATGAGCAGTTCTTC. Filled out from reference TRBV5-1 and TRBJ2-1, the complete variable domain reads KAGVTQTPRYLIKTRGQQVTLSCSPISGHRSVSWYQQTPGQGLQFLFEYFSETQRNKGNFPGRFSGRQFSNSRSEMNVSTLELGDSALYLCASSPGPGSSYNEQFFGPGTRLTVL.

This sequence joins TRBV7-6 and TRBJ2-7; perhaps TRBD2 as D (5 bases). This CDR3 has 14 residues. V lost 4 bases to trimming and J lost 1 base, with 11 bases between them. Germline CDR1 is SGHVS and CDR2 is FNYEAQ. The CDR3 bases are TGTGCCAGCAGCTCGGTGGGGAGTTCCTACGAGCAGTACTTC. It encodes CASSSVGSSYEQYF.

This chain uses TRBV5-4 with TRBJ2-6, with 9 bases identical to TRBD2. Germline-derived CDR1 and CDR2 are SGHNT and YYREEE (reference sequence). The J segment lost 0 bases and the V segment lost 4 bases, leaving 14 bases of the junction unmatched. This CDR3 has 20 amino acids. The CDR3 here is CASSTPGLANNPSGANVLTF. The CDR3 region has the DNA TGTGCCAGCAGCACACCGGGACTAGCCAATAACCCCTCTGGGGCCAACGTCCTGACTTTC. Full variable domain (missing parts from reference TRBV5-4 and TRBJ2-6): ETGVTQSPTHLIKTRGQQVTLRCSSQSGHNTVSWYQQALGQGPQFIFQYYREEENGRGNFPPRFSGLQFPNYSSELNVNALELDDSALYLCASSTPGLANNPSGANVLTFGAGSRLTVL.

The rearrangement uses TRBV7-3 and TRBJ2-1, with TRBD2 matching over 14 bases. CDR3 length: 15 residues. J lost 8 bases, V lost 2 bases, and 2 bases had no gene match. CDR1 and CDR2 (germline): SGHTA, FQGTGA. The CDR3 DNA reads as TGTGCCAGCAGCTTAGGACTAGCGGGAGGACATGAGCAGTTCTTC. Amino acid sequence: CASSLGLAGGHEQFF.

V and J are TRBV5-1 and TRBJ1-3; 8 bases agree with TRBD1. Trimming cost V 0 bases and J 3 bases; bases outside gene matches: 5. CDR3 length equals 16 residues. The germline CDR1 and CDR2 sequences are SGHRS and YFSETQ. In DNA, the CDR3 is TGCGCCAGCAGCTTGGGACAGGGGCTTCGTGGAAACACCATATATTTT. This encodes CASSLGQGLRGNTIYF.

V and J are TRBV7-2 and TRBJ1-5; TRBD1 agrees at 8 bases. The germline V gene encodes CDR1 SGHTA and CDR2 FQGNSA. The V gene end was trimmed by 5 bases and the J gene end by 3 bases; junction bases not matched to a gene: 6. The CDR3 is made up of 15 amino acids. The CDR3 nucleotides read TGTGCCAGCAGCCATGGGGACAGGCACAATCAGCCCCAGCATTTT. Amino acids: CASSHGDRHNQPQHF.

This clone was seen a single time. The rearrangement links TRBV5-1 to TRBJ2-5, with TRBD2 matching 9 bases. Trimming removed 0 bases from V and 5 bases from J; junction bases left unmatched: 11. Germline loops: CDR1 SGHRS, CDR2 YFSETQ. CDR3 size: 17 residues. The CDR3 here is CASSLAFAVAGEETQYF. Here the CDR3 DNA reads TGCGCCAGCAGCTTGGCCTTTGCGGTAGCGGGAGAGGAGACCCAGTACTTC. Using reference TRBV5-1 and TRBJ2-5 for the parts outside the CDR3, the full variable domain is KAGVTQTPRYLIKTRGQQVTLSCSPISGHRSVSWYQQTPGQGLQFLFEYFSETQRNKGNFPGRFSGRQFSNSRSEMNVSTLELGDSALYLCASSLAFAVAGEETQYFGPGTRLLVL.

This chain connects TRBV12-5 to TRBJ1-4, with D possibly matching TRBD1 (5 bases). Germline assignment: CDR1 LGHNT and CDR2 FRNRAP. The CDR3 totals 16 residues. Trimming cost V 4 bases and J 7 bases, with 19 bases left between them. The DNA for the CDR3 is TGTGCTAGTGGTTCCGGGGGGGTCCCTGGAGGTGAAAAACTGTTTTTT. Translation gives CASGSGGVPGGEKLFF.

The V call is TRBV5-1, the J call TRBJ2-7, with D perhaps matching TRBD1 or TRBD2 (5 bases each). The CDR3 has 15 amino acids. V dropped 7 bases and J dropped 0 bases, with 17 bases sitting between them. The germline gives CDR1 SGHRS, CDR2 YFSETQ. The CDR3 loop reads CASGVGDPSSYEQYF. In DNA form, the CDR3 reads TGCGCCAGCGGGGTAGGGGACCCCAGCTCCTACGAGCAGTACTTC.

The chain combines TRBV28 with TRBJ2-7; 7 bases fit TRBD2. Germline loops: CDR1 MDHEN, CDR2 SYDVKM. The CDR3 runs 15 residues. J was trimmed by 3 bases and V by 1 base; bases with no gene match: 6. The CDR3 reads CASSLLGRAGYEQYF. CDR3 DNA: TGTGCCAGCAGTTTATTGGGGAGGGCCGGCTACGAGCAGTACTTC.

This clone was detected only a few times. The V gene is TRBV9, the J gene TRBJ2-1; D possibly corresponds to TRBD2 (5 bases). The CDR3 runs 12 residues. Per germline, CDR1 SGDLS and CDR2 YYNGEE. The germline V and J ends were trimmed by 7 bases and 5 bases, with 10 bases remaining between them. This CDR3 is CASSRGDNEQFF. The CDR3 DNA is TGTGCCAGCTCCCGGGGAGACAATGAGCAGTTCTTC. Filled out from reference TRBV9 and TRBJ2-1, the complete variable domain reads DSGVTQTPKHLITATGQRVTLRCSPRSGDLSVYWYQQSLDQGLQFLIQYYNGEERAKGNILERFSAQQFPDLHSELNLSSLELGDSALYFCASSRGDNEQFFGPGTRLTVL.